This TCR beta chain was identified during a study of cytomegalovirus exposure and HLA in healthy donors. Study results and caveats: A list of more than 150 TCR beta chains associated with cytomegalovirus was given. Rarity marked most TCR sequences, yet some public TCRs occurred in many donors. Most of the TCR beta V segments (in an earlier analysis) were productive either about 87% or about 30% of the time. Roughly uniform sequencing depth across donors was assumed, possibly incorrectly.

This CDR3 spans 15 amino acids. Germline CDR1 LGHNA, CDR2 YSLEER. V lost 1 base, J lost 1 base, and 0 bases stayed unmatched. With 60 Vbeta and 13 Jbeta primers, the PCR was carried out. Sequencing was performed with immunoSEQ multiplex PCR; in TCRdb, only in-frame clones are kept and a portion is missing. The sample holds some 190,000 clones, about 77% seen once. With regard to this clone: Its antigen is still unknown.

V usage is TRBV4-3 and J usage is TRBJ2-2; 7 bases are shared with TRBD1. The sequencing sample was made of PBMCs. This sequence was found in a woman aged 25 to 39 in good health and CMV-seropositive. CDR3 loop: CASSQGTGNTGELFF. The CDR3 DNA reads TGCGCCAGCAGCCAAGGGACAGGGAACACCGGGGAGCTGTTTTTT.